This entry is about one T cell receptor beta chain. Assay used: immunoSEQ multiplex PCR; TCRdb lists only in-frame clones, some missing. The sample records 55,000 to 90,000 clones, approximately 80% being singletons. Trimming removed 1 base from V and 10 bases from J, with 11 bases in between. Germline loops: CDR1 DFQATT, CDR2 SNEGSKA (reference sequence). The CDR3 sequence is 11 residues long. The sample is drawn from a study of control samples from healthy donors and cancer patients. The chain links TRBV20-1 to TRBJ2-7; D possibly corresponds to TRBD2 (6 bases). Sequencing was performed on blood. This receptor was obtained from a man aged 50-59 years in good health. CDR3 protein: CSARVGGNQYF. As DNA, the CDR3 is TGCAGTGCTAGAGTCGGCGGGAACCAGTACTTC.